This T cell receptor (beta chain) is from a study of blood T cells in healthy people across ages. With a J-beta primer mix and a sample-barcoded 5' primer, a second PCR ran about 6 to 11 cycles. TCRdb itself ran the 5' RACE reads through MiXCR, one entry per CDR3 protein. Of more than 600,000 distinct CDR3 sequences in the sample, 25% were seen once. CDR3 length equals 17 residues. Per the germline V gene, CDR1 is SGHNT and CDR2 is YYREEE (reference sequence). Trimming at V came to 0 bases and at J to 4 bases, leaving 8 bases not matched to a gene. The same data also contributed to another study, on T cells of mothers and their children.

The rearrangement joins TRBV5-4 to TRBJ2-3; the match to TRBD2 covers 10 bases. The clonotype originates from a boy between 10 and 17 years old in good health. The specimen sequenced was blood. The CDR3 DNA is TGTGCCAGCAGCTTGGATCCTAGCGGGAGTAAGGCAGATACGCAGTATTTT. Encoded protein: CASSLDPSGSKADTQYF.